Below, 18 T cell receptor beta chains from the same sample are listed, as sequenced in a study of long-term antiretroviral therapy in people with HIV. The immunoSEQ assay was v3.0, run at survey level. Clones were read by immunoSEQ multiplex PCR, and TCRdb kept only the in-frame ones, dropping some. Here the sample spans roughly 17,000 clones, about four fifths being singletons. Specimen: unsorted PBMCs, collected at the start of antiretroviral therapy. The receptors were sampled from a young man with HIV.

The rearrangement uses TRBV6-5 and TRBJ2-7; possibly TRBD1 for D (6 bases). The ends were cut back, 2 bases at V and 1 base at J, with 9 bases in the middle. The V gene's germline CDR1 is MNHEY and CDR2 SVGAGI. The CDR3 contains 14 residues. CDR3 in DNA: TGTGCCAGCAGTTACCAGGGGCCTTCCTACGAGCAGTACTTC. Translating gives CASSYQGPSYEQYF.

CDR3 region: CASSHYMGGDEQFF. CDR3 nucleotide sequence: TGTGCCAGCAGCCATTATATGGGTGGGGATGAGCAGTTCTTC. This sequence joins TRBV7-9 and TRBJ2-1; no definite D call. There are 14 residues in the CDR3. With 5 bases removed from V and 8 bases from J, the gap between germline ends came to 16 bases. Germline V lookup: CDR1 SEHNR, CDR2 FQNEAQ (reference sequence).

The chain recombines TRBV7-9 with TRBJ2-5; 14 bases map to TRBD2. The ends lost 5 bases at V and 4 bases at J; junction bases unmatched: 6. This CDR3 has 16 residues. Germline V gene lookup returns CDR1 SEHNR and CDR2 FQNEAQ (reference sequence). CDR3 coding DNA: TGTGCCAGCAGCGCCGGGACTAGCGGGGGAATAGAGACCCAGTACTTC. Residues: CASSAGTSGGIETQYF. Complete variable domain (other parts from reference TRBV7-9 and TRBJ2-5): DTGVSQNPRHKITKRGQNVTFRCDPISEHNRLYWYRQTLGQGPEFLTYFQNEAQLEKSRLLSDRFSAERPKGSFSTLEIQRTEQGDSAMYLCASSAGTSGGIETQYFGPGTRLLVL.

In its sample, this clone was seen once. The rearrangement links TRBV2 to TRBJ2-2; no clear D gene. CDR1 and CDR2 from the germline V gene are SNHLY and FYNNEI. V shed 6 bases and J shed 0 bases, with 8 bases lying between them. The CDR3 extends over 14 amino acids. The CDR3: CASSPQSNTGELFF. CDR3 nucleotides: TGTGCCAGCAGCCCACAGTCGAACACCGGGGAGCTGTTTTTT. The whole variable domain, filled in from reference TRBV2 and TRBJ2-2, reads EPEVTQTPSHQVTQMGQEVILRCVPISNHLYFYWYRQILGQKVEFLVSFYNNEISEKSEIFDDQFSVERPDGSNFTLKIRSTKLEDSAMYFCASSPQSNTGELFFGEGSRLTVL.

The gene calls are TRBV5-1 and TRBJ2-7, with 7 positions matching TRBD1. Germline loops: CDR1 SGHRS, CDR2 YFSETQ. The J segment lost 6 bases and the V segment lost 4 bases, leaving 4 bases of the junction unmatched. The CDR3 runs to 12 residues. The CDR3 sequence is CASSDNRGEQYF. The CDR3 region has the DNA TGCGCCAGCAGCGACAACAGGGGCGAGCAGTACTTC.

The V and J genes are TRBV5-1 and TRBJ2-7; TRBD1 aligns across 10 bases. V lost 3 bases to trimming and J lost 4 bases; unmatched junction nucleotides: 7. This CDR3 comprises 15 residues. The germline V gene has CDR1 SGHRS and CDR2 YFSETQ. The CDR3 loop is CASSSMTGGLYEQYF. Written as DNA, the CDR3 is TGCGCCAGCAGCTCGATGACAGGGGGCTTATACGAGCAGTACTTC.

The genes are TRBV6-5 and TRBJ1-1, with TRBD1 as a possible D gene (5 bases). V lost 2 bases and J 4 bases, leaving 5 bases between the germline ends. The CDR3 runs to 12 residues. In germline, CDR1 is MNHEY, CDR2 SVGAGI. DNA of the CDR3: TGTGCCAGCAGTTACGGGGGCACTGAAGCTTTCTTT. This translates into CASSYGGTEAFF.

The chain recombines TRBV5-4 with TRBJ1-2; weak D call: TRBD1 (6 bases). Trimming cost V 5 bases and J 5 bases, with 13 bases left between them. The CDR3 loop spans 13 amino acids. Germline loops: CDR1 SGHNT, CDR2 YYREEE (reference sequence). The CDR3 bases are TGTGCCAGCAGTCCGGACAGAAATTATGGCTACACCTTC. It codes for CASSPDRNYGYTF.

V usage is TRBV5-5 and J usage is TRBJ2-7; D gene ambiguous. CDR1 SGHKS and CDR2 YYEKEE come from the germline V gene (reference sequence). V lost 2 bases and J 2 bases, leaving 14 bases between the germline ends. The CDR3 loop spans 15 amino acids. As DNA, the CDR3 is TGTGCCAGCAGCTTTCAGACCCGAACGACCTACGAGCAGTACTTC. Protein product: CASSFQTRTTYEQYF.

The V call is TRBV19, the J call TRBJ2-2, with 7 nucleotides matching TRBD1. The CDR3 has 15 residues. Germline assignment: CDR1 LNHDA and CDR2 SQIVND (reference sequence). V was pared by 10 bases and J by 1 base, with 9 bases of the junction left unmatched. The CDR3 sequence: CATHDRVQNTGELFF. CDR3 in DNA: TGTGCCACCCATGACAGGGTTCAGAACACCGGGGAGCTGTTTTTT.

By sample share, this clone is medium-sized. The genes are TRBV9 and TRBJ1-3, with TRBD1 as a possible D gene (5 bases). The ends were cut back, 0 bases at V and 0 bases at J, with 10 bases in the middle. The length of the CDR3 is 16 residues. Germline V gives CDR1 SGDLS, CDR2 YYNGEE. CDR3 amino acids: CASSVDATDSGNTIYF. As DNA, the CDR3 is TGTGCCAGCAGCGTAGACGCGACAGACTCTGGAAACACCATATATTTT. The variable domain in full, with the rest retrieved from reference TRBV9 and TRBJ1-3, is DSGVTQTPKHLITATGQRVTLRCSPRSGDLSVYWYQQSLDQGLQFLIQYYNGEERAKGNILERFSAQQFPDLHSELNLSSLELGDSALYFCASSVDATDSGNTIYFGEGSWLTVV.

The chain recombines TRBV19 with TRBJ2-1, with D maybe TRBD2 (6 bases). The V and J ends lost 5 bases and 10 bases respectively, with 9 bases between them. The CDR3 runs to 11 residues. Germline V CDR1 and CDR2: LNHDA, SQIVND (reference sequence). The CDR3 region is CASSSGGEQFF. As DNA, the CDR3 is TGTGCCAGTAGTTCCGGGGGAGAGCAGTTCTTC.

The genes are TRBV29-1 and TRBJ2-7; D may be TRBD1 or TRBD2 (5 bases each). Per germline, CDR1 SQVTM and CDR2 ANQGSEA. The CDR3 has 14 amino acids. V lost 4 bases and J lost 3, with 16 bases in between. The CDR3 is CSVGGAETYYEQYF. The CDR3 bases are TGCAGCGTTGGAGGGGCGGAGACATACTACGAGCAGTACTTC.

The CDR3 loop reads CASSPIQGYQPQHF. DNA for the CDR3: TGTGCCAGCAGTCCGATACAGGGATATCAGCCCCAGCATTTT. The chain is built from TRBV27 and TRBJ1-5, with a tentative D call TRBD1 (6 bases). Trimming pared 5 bases from V and 5 bases from J, leaving 13 bases between. CDR3 size: 14 residues. The germline CDR1 and CDR2 sequences are MNHEY and SMNVEV (reference sequence).

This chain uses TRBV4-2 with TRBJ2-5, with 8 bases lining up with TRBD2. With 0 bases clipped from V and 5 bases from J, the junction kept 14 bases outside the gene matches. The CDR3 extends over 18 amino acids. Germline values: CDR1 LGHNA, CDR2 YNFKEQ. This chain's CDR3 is CASSQDGKRESPGETQYF. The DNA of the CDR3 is TGTGCCAGCAGCCAAGATGGGAAGCGGGAGTCCCCCGGGGAGACCCAGTACTTC.

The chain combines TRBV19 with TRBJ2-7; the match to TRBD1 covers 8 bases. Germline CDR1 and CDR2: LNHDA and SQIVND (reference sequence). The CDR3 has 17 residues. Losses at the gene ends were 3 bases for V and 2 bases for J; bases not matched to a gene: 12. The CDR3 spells CASSIPDQTGAPYEQYF. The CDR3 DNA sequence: TGTGCCAGTAGTATCCCCGACCAGACAGGGGCACCCTACGAGCAGTACTTC.

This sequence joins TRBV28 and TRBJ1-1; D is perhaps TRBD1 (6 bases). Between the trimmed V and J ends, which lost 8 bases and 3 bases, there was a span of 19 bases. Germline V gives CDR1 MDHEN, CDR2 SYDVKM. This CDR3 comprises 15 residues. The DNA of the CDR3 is TGTGCCAGCGGGGGACATGAGGGGAAGTACACTGAAGCTTTCTTT. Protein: CASGGHEGKYTEAFF.

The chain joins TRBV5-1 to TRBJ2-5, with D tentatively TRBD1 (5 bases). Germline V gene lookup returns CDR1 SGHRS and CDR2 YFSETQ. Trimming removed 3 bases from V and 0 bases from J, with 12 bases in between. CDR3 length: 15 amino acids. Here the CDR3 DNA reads TGCGCCAGCAGCTCATGGGGCGGAAACCAAGAGACCCAGTACTTC. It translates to CASSSWGGNQETQYF.